The 2 T cell receptor beta chains listed next were all sequenced from one sample in a study of T-cell memory formation after mild COVID-19. TCRdb used MiXCR to reprocess the 5' RACE reads, holding one entry per CDR3 protein. The data hold a few hundred thousand distinct CDR3 sequences, with 7.5% to 10% observed a single time. Sequenced: PBMCs or a T cell subset sorted from them (not recorded which). These receptors were collected from a man aged 18 to 35 who had mild COVID-19 (a few samples of this study predate the infection). Cell type and time point are not known.

This clonotype was found a few times. This chain links TRBV20-1 with TRBJ1-4, with 10 bases lining up with TRBD1. V was clipped by 5 bases and J by 8 bases; unmatched bases: 5. In germline, CDR1 is DFQATT, CDR2 SNEGSKA (reference sequence). The CDR3 consists of 13 residues. The CDR3 loop reads CSAQTGGEEKLFF. As DNA, the CDR3 is TGCAGTGCTCAGACAGGGGGCGAGGAAAAACTGTTTTTT.

This clonotype has more than one count but fewer than ten. J is TRBJ2-7 and V is TRBV28; 9 bases are a match to TRBD1. The V and J ends lost 3 bases and 6 bases, in that order; junction bases with no gene match: 3. The CDR3 spans 13 residues. The germline V gene encodes CDR1 MDHEN and CDR2 SYDVKM. The CDR3 coding sequence is TGTGCCAGCAGTTTGGACAGGGGCCTCGAGCAGTACGTC. This codes for CASSLDRGLEQYV.